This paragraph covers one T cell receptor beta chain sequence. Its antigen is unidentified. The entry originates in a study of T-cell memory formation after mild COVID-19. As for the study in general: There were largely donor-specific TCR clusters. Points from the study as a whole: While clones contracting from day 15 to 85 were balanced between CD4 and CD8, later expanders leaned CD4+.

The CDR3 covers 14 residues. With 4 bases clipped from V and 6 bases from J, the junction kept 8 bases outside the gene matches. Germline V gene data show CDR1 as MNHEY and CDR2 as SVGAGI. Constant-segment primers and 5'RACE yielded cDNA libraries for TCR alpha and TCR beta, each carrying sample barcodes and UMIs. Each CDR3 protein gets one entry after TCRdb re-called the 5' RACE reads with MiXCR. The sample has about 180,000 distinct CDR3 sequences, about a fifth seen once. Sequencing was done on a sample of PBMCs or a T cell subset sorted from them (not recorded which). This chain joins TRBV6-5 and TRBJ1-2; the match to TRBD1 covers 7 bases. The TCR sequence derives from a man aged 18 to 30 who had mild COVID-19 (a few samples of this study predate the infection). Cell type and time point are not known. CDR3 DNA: TGTGCCAGCAGTTCCCCAACAGGGGTAAATGGCTACACCTTC. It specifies CASSSPTGVNGYTF.